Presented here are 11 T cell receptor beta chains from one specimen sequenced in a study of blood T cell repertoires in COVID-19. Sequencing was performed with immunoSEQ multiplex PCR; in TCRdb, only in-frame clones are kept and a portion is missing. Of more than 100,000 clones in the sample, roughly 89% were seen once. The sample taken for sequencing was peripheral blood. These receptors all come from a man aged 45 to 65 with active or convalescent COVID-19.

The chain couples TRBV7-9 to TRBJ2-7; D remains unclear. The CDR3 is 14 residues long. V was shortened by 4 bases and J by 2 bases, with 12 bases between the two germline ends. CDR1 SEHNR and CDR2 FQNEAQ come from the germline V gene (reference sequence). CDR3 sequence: CASSSPPLAYEQYF. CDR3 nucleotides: TGTGCCAGCAGCTCACCACCACTGGCCTACGAGCAGTACTTC.

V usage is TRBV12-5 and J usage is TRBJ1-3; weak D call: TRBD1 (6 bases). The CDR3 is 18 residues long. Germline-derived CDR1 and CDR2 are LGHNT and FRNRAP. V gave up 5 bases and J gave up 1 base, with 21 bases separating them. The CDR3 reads CASGLYRGGGRSGNTIYF. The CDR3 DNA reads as TGTGCTAGTGGTCTATACCGGGGCGGGGGCAGATCTGGAAACACCATATATTTT.

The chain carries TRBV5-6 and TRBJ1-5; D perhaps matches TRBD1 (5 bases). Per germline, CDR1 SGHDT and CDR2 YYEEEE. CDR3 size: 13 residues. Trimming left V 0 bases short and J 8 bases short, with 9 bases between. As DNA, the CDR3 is TGTGCCAGCAGCTTGGGTTCGGGGGAGCCCCAGCATTTT. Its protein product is CASSLGSGEPQHF. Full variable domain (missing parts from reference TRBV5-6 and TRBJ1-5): DAGVTQSPTHLIKTRGQQVTLRCSPKSGHDTVSWYQQALGQGPQFIFQYYEEEERQRGNFPDRFSGHQFPNYSSELNVNALLLGDSALYLCASSLGSGEPQHFGDGTRLSIL.

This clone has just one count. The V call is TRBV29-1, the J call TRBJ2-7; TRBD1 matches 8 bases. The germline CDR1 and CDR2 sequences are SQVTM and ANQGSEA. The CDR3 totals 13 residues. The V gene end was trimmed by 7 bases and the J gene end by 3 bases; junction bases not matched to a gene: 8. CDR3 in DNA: TGCAGCGCCTCATTAACAGGGGGCTACGAGCAGTACTTC. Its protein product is CSASLTGGYEQYF.

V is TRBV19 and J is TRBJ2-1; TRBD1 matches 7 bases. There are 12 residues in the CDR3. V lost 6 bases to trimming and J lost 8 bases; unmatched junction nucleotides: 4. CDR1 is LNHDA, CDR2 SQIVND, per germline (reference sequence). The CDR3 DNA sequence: TGTGCCAGTAGACGACAGGGCCATGAGCAGTTCTTC. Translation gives CASRRQGHEQFF.

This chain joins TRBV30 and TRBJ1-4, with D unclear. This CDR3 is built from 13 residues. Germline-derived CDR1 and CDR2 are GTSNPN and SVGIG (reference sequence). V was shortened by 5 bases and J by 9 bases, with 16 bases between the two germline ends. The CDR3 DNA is TGTGCCTGGGGGCCGGGAGCTGGGAAAAAACTGTTTTTT. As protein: CAWGPGAGKKLFF.

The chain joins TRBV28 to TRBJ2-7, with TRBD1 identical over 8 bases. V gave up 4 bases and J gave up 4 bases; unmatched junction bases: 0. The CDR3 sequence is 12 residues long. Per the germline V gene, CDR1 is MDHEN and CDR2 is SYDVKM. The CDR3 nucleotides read TGTGCCAGCAGTTGGACAGGGTACGAGCAGTACTTC. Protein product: CASSWTGYEQYF.

CDR3 region: CASSYTEIDEKLFF. The CDR3 DNA is TGTGCCAGCAGTTATACAGAGATCGACGAAAAACTGTTTTTT. This chain connects TRBV6-2 or TRBV6-3 to TRBJ1-4; D ambiguous. Germline V gene data show CDR1 as MNHEY and CDR2 as SVGEGT. CDR3 length: 14 amino acids. Trimming pared 3 bases from V and 8 bases from J, leaving 13 bases between.

CDR3 in amino acids: CASSGTSGSARTLELFF. The CDR3 region has the DNA TGCGCCAGCAGTGGGACTAGCGGGAGCGCTCGAACATTGGAGCTGTTTTTT. V is TRBV5-1 and J is TRBJ2-2, with 14 bases identical to TRBD2. The CDR3 runs to 17 residues. Unmatched junction bases numbered 13, after V lost 5 bases and J lost 10 bases. Germline lookup yields CDR1 SGHRS and CDR2 YFSETQ.

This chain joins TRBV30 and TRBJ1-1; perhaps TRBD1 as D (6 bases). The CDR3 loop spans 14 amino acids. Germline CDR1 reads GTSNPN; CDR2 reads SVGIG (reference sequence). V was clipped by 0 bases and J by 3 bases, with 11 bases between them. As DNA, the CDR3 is TGTGCCTGGAGTGTAATGTCAGGGGACACTGAAGCTTTCTTT. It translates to CAWSVMSGDTEAFF.

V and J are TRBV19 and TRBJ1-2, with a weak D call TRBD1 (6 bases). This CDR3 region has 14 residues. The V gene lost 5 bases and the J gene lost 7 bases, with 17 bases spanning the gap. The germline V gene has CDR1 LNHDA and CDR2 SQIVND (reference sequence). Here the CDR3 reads CASSFGLPRGGYTF. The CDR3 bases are TGTGCCAGTAGTTTCGGACTGCCCAGGGGTGGCTACACCTTC.